The next 32 T cell receptor beta chains were all read from a single sample in a study of T cells in tuberculosis. Method: immunoSEQ multiplex PCR; TCRdb's copy keeps in-frame clones and lacks some. This table holds 25,000 to 35,000 clones, nearly 97% found once. Source material: PBMCs. These receptors were collected from a donor aged 10 to 29 with latent tuberculosis or without tuberculosis infection.

The V and J genes are TRBV12-5 and TRBJ1-2, with 7 bases identical to TRBD1. The CDR3 spans 14 residues. Per germline, CDR1 LGHNT and CDR2 FRNRAP. J lost 8 bases, V lost 4 bases, and 10 bases had no gene match. CDR3 DNA sequence: TGTGCTAGTGGTTCCTTTAACAGGGGAGGAGGCTACACCTTC. Translating gives CASGSFNRGGGYTF.

This chain joins TRBV5-4 and TRBJ2-5; TRBD2 agrees at 9 bases. The germline CDR1 and CDR2 sequences are SGHNT and YYREEE (reference sequence). The CDR3 is 13 amino acids. The V gene end was trimmed by 10 bases and the J gene end by 4 bases; junction bases not matched to a gene: 8. The CDR3 loop reads CASRGGRGETQYF. The CDR3 DNA reads TGTGCCTCCAGAGGCGGGAGGGGAGAGACCCAGTACTTC.

The chain couples TRBV30 to TRBJ2-2, with 7 bases that match TRBD1. Germline CDR1 GTSNPN, CDR2 SVGIG (reference sequence). With 2 bases clipped from V and 5 bases from J, the junction kept 5 bases outside the gene matches. The CDR3 totals 14 residues. In DNA, the CDR3 is TGTGCCTGGAGTACAGGGGTGGGGACCGGGGAGCTGTTTTTT. Its protein is CAWSTGVGTGELFF.

The chain is built from TRBV4-2 and TRBJ2-1, with 8 nucleotides matching TRBD2. V dropped 4 bases and J dropped 7; count of bases not matched to a gene: 15. CDR3 size: 17 residues. From germline, CDR1 is LGHNA and CDR2 YNFKEQ. This CDR3 is CASSPTDVPGLVNEQFF. The CDR3 DNA reads as TGTGCCAGCAGCCCAACTGATGTCCCGGGACTAGTAAATGAGCAGTTCTTC.

This chain links TRBV19 with TRBJ1-5; possibly TRBD1 for D (5 bases). Trimming shortened V by 3 bases and J by 7 bases, and 10 bases separated the two germline ends. This CDR3 spans 13 amino acids. CDR1 LNHDA and CDR2 SQIVND come from the germline V gene (reference sequence). The CDR3 DNA sequence: TGTGCCAGTAGTATCTTCACAGGCCAGCCCCAGCATTTT. It codes for CASSIFTGQPQHF. The complete variable domain, with remaining parts taken from reference TRBV19 and TRBJ1-5, reads DGGITQSPKYLFRKEGQNVTLSCEQNLNHDAMYWYRQDPGQGLRLIYYSQIVNDFQKGDIAEGYSVSREKKESFPLTVTSAQKNPTAFYLCASSIFTGQPQHFGDGTRLSIL.

This clone was found once. This chain links TRBV9 with TRBJ2-5; D uncertain. Germline assignment: CDR1 SGDLS and CDR2 YYNGEE. This CDR3 is 14 amino acids long. Trimming took off 2 bases at V and 3 bases at J, with 11 bases between the two ends. CDR3 region: CASSVGGTEETQYF. The CDR3 DNA sequence: TGTGCCAGCAGCGTTGGCGGAACTGAAGAGACCCAGTACTTC.

The CDR3 region is CASSEVASTVYEQYF. The CDR3 coding sequence is TGTGCCAGCAGTGAAGTAGCTAGCACCGTCTACGAGCAGTACTTC. The chain has TRBV6-4 and TRBJ2-7, with D perhaps matching TRBD2 (5 bases). In germline, CDR1 is MRHNA, CDR2 SNTAGT. The CDR3 runs 15 residues. Trimming removed 3 bases at V and 3 bases at J, with 15 bases between.

This clone has more than one count but fewer than ten. The rearrangement joins TRBV18 to TRBJ2-1; D possibly corresponds to TRBD1 (5 bases). Germline lookup yields CDR1 KGHSH and CDR2 LQKENI. V gave up 3 bases and J gave up 2 bases, with 11 bases separating them. The CDR3 consists of 15 residues. For the CDR3, the DNA is TGTGCCAGCTCACCCTATACAGGACCCTACAATGAGCAGTTCTTC. Amino acid sequence: CASSPYTGPYNEQFF.

This rearrangement joins TRBV7-9 to TRBJ2-7; 7 nucleotides match TRBD1. V gave up 2 bases and J gave up 5 bases; unmatched junction bases: 0. Germline V lookup: CDR1 SEHNR, CDR2 FQNEAQ (reference sequence). CDR3 length: 12 residues. The CDR3 is CASSLQGDEQYF. The CDR3 DNA is TGTGCCAGCAGCTTACAGGGGGACGAGCAGTACTTC.

The J gene is TRBJ2-3, the V gene TRBV7-3; tentative D call: TRBD2 (6 bases). CDR1 and CDR2 from the germline V gene are SGHTA and FQGTGA. Deletions cut 5 bases from V and 0 bases from J, with 15 bases between. This CDR3 region has 16 residues. CDR3 sequence reads: CASSPSDYPSTDTQYF. For the CDR3, the DNA is TGTGCCAGCAGCCCGTCGGACTACCCTAGCACAGATACGCAGTATTTT. Full variable domain (rest looked up from reference TRBV7-3 and TRBJ2-3): GAGVSQTPSNKVTEKGKYVELRCDPISGHTALYWYRQSLGQGPEFLIYFQGTGAADDSGLPNDRFFAVRPEGSVSTLKIQRTERGDSAVYLCASSPSDYPSTDTQYFGPGTRLTVL.

CDR3 amino acids: CATAKEPVYASFLGAQYF. The DNA of the CDR3 is TGTGCCACCGCCAAAGAACCCGTCTATGCTAGCTTCCTTGGGGCCCAGTACTTC. This chain links TRBV7-6 with TRBJ2-5; a weak D match, TRBD2 (5 bases). This CDR3 spans 18 amino acids. Trimming stripped 10 bases from V and 9 bases from J, with 36 bases between. CDR1 is SGHVS and CDR2 is FNYEAQ in the germline V gene.

This chain connects TRBV5-4 to TRBJ1-2; D is possibly TRBD1 (5 bases). V dropped 3 bases and J dropped 2 bases, with 14 bases sitting between them. Per the germline V gene, CDR1 is SGHNT and CDR2 is YYREEE (reference sequence). The CDR3 runs to 15 residues. CDR3 sequence reads: CASSSLQVSNYGYTF. The CDR3, as DNA: TGTGCCAGCAGCTCGTTACAGGTCTCCAACTATGGCTACACCTTC. Complete variable domain (other parts from reference TRBV5-4 and TRBJ1-2): ETGVTQSPTHLIKTRGQQVTLRCSSQSGHNTVSWYQQALGQGPQFIFQYYREEENGRGNFPPRFSGLQFPNYSSELNVNALELDDSALYLCASSSLQVSNYGYTFGSGTRLTVV.

The genes are TRBV27 and TRBJ2-4, with 10 positions matching TRBD2. Trimming cost V 4 bases and J 7 bases; bases outside gene matches: 10. Germline-derived CDR1 and CDR2 are MNHEY and SMNVEV (reference sequence). This CDR3 comprises 16 residues. Here the CDR3 DNA reads TGTGCCAGCAGTTCCTCCCTTACTAGCGGGAATAACATTCAGTACTTC. This translates into CASSSSLTSGNNIQYF.

This clone has just one count. This sequence joins TRBV7-9 and TRBJ1-2; D is ambiguous. The CDR3 has 11 residues. Germline lookup yields CDR1 SEHNR and CDR2 FQNEAQ (reference sequence). Trimming pared 1 base from V and 8 bases from J, leaving 5 bases between. For the CDR3, the DNA is TGTGCCAGCAGCTTAGGGGCGGGCTACACCTTC. This gives the protein CASSLGAGYTF.

The chain has TRBV7-7 and TRBJ2-7, with TRBD1 identical over 11 bases. Looked up from germline, CDR1 is SSHAT and CDR2 is FNYEAQ (reference sequence). CDR3 length: 14 amino acids. V shed 5 bases, J shed 2 bases, and the junction held 2 bases outside the gene matches. CDR3 amino acids: CASSPGQGAYEQYF. In nucleotides, the CDR3 is TGTGCCAGCAGCCCGGGACAGGGGGCCTACGAGCAGTACTTC.

This clone was counted a single time. The CDR3 nucleotides are TGTGCCAGCAGCCCCCGACTAGCGGGGGGCGGGAATGAGCAGTTCTTC. Translation gives CASSPRLAGGGNEQFF. V gene TRBV7-2 combines with J gene TRBJ2-1; 13 bases are a match to TRBD2. V lost 5 bases, J lost 7 bases, and 8 bases stayed unmatched. This CDR3 region has 16 residues. Germline V gene sequence: CDR1 SGHTA, CDR2 FQGNSA.

The chain has TRBV5-6 and TRBJ2-1, with TRBD2 matching over 12 bases. The CDR3 runs to 16 residues. Per germline, CDR1 SGHDT and CDR2 YYEEEE. The V segment lost 4 bases and the J segment 7 bases; nucleotides outside the gene matches: 9. As DNA, the CDR3 is TGTGCCAGCAGCAACCTAGCGGGGGGGCGTTGGAATGAGCAGTTCTTC. It codes for CASSNLAGGRWNEQFF.

The chain joins TRBV5-5 to TRBJ2-7, with 7 bases lining up with TRBD2. The J segment lost 2 bases and the V segment lost 4 bases, leaving 9 bases of the junction unmatched. CDR1 is SGHKS and CDR2 is YYEKEE in the germline V gene (reference sequence). The CDR3 sequence is 15 residues long. CDR3 residues: CASSHIRGGPYEQYF. DNA of the CDR3: TGTGCCAGCAGCCATATCCGCGGGGGTCCCTACGAGCAGTACTTC. Filled out from reference TRBV5-5 and TRBJ2-7, the complete variable domain reads DAGVTQSPTHLIKTRGQQVTLRCSPISGHKSVSWYQQVLGQGPQFIFQYYEKEERGRGNFPDRFSARQFPNYSSELNVNALLLGDSALYLCASSHIRGGPYEQYFGPGTRLTVT.

To note about this clone: The DNA is omitted, as the CDR3 cannot be located on it reliably, and the CDR3 follows TCRdb's listing. V is TRBV27 and J is TRBJ1-2. The CDR3 is made up of 14 amino acids, end residues included. CDR1 is MNHEY and CDR2 is SMNVEV in the germline V gene (reference sequence). The CDR3: CASSLEREGDGYTF.

This chain joins TRBV4-1 and TRBJ2-3; 8 bases fit TRBD2. The CDR3 totals 16 residues. The trim removed 3 bases at V and 5 bases at J, leaving 10 bases unmatched. Germline values: CDR1 MGHRA, CDR2 YSYEKL. DNA of the CDR3: TGCGCCAGCAGCCAGCTACGGGGGGGCGGTCTAGATACGCAGTATTTT. Its protein product is CASSQLRGGGLDTQYF.

The rearrangement joins TRBV15 to TRBJ2-1; D unclear. With 2 bases removed from V and 4 bases from J, the gap between germline ends came to 15 bases. Germline V gives CDR1 LNHNV, CDR2 YYDKDF (reference sequence). CDR3 length: 16 residues. CDR3 loop: CATSRSTPLGYNEQFF. The CDR3 nucleotides read TGTGCCACCAGCAGATCGACTCCCCTTGGTTACAATGAGCAGTTCTTC.

The chain links TRBV15 to TRBJ2-7; D is unclear. The CDR3 length is 13 residues. CDR1 is LNHNV and CDR2 is YYDKDF in the germline V gene (reference sequence). Trimming left V 1 base short and J 2 bases short, with 6 bases between. CDR3 DNA: TGTGCCACCAGCAGAGCTAGGACCTACGAGCAGTACTTC. Protein: CATSRARTYEQYF.

The rearrangement links TRBV1 to TRBJ2-7; TRBD1, the table's D call, was not compared with the DNA. TRBV1 is described as a pseudogene. The CDR3 has 13 residues. This CDR3 reads CTSSLLGTGTEYF. As DNA, the CDR3 is TGCACCAGCAGCTTATTAGGAACCGGGACAGAGTACTTC.

This rearrangement joins TRBV5-1 to TRBJ2-3; 15 nucleotides match TRBD2. Germline values: CDR1 SGHRS, CDR2 YFSETQ. The J segment lost 2 bases and the V segment lost 7 bases, leaving 17 bases of the junction unmatched. CDR3 length equals 20 residues. Here the CDR3 reads CASGRPGTSGGPLSTDTQYF. Written as DNA, the CDR3 is TGCGCCAGCGGCAGACCCGGGACTAGCGGGGGGCCGCTGTCCACAGATACGCAGTATTTT. The full variable domain, its missing parts supplied by reference TRBV5-1 and TRBJ2-3, is KAGVTQTPRYLIKTRGQQVTLSCSPISGHRSVSWYQQTPGQGLQFLFEYFSETQRNKGNFPGRFSGRQFSNSRSEMNVSTLELGDSALYLCASGRPGTSGGPLSTDTQYFGPGTRLTVL.

The rearrangement uses TRBV29-1 and TRBJ2-5; D perhaps matches TRBD1 (5 bases). Germline CDR1 SQVTM, CDR2 ANQGSEA. This CDR3 is 12 amino acids long. The germline V and J ends were trimmed by 1 base and 5 bases, with 8 bases remaining between them. The CDR3 bases are TGCAGCGTTGAAGCCTCAGGGGAGACCCAGTACTTC. Its protein product is CSVEASGETQYF.

J is TRBJ1-4 and V is TRBV4-2; tentative D call: TRBD1 (6 bases). CDR1 LGHNA and CDR2 YNFKEQ come from the germline V gene. The CDR3 spans 16 residues. V lost 0 bases to trimming and J lost 4 bases, with 12 bases between them. The CDR3 loop reads CASSQDGGALNEKLFF. The CDR3 DNA reads TGTGCCAGCAGCCAAGATGGGGGGGCCCTTAATGAAAAACTGTTTTTT.

J is TRBJ1-6 and V is TRBV6-1; D is unresolved. CDR1 is MNHNS and CDR2 is SASEGT in the germline V gene. CDR3 length equals 17 residues. The V and J ends lost 4 bases and 8 bases respectively, with 21 bases between them. CDR3 sequence (DNA): TGTGCCAGCAGTGCCCGAAGGGAGTCATATATCGATTCACCCCTCCACTTT. It codes for CASSARRESYIDSPLHF.

V gene TRBV5-1 combines with J gene TRBJ1-3, with D possibly matching TRBD1 (5 bases). Germline assignment: CDR1 SGHRS and CDR2 YFSETQ. V was trimmed by 4 bases and J by 0 bases, leaving 11 bases between them. This CDR3 contains 15 residues. The CDR3 sequence is CASSPGGGSGNTIYF. CDR3 coding DNA: TGCGCCAGCAGCCCCGGGGGGGGCTCTGGAAACACCATATATTTT.

The gene calls are TRBV4-3 and TRBJ1-2, with a tentative D call TRBD1 (6 bases). The CDR3 covers 14 residues. V gave up 4 bases and J gave up 6 bases, with 15 bases separating them. Germline assignment: CDR1 LGHNA and CDR2 YSLEER. This chain's CDR3 is CASSLDAGGHGYTF. The CDR3 region has the DNA TGCGCCAGCAGCCTAGACGCGGGGGGCCATGGCTACACCTTC.

This clone was observed once. The V call is TRBV7-9, the J call TRBJ1-3; 8 bases map to TRBD1. This CDR3 has 15 amino acids. Germline lookup yields CDR1 SEHNR and CDR2 FQNEAQ (reference sequence). Germline trimming cut 6 bases from V and 7 bases from J; bases unmatched to any gene: 11. CDR3 region: CASSPTRTGRNTIYF. The CDR3 region has the DNA TGTGCCAGCAGTCCAACGAGGACAGGGAGGAACACCATATATTTT.

The chain uses TRBV27 and TRBJ1-2, with 8 positions matching TRBD1. Germline trimming cut 10 bases from V and 0 bases from J; bases unmatched to any gene: 4. The CDR3 is made up of 13 amino acids. Germline V CDR1 and CDR2: MNHEY, SMNVEV (reference sequence). The CDR3 DNA sequence: TGTGCCACCGGACAGGGCTCTAACTATGGCTACACCTTC. It specifies CATGQGSNYGYTF.

In nucleotides, the CDR3 is TGTGCCAGCAGCTTAGTATTCGACAGTACCCACGAGCAGTACTTC. It yields the protein CASSLVFDSTHEQYF. The genes are TRBV7-6 and TRBJ2-7, with D possibly matching TRBD1 (5 bases). Germline CDR1 reads SGHVS; CDR2 reads FNYEAQ. V lost 1 base, J lost 5 bases, and 15 bases lay in between. The CDR3 has 15 amino acids.